A selection of T cell receptor beta chains follows, all from one sample in a study of response to subunit inactivated influenza vaccine. TCRdb reprocessed the RT-PCR reads with MiXCR, giving one entry per CDR3 protein. The repertoire holds over 400,000 distinct CDR3 sequences, with approximately 12% as singletons. This specimen consisted of PBMCs from blood, obtained around seven weeks after vaccination. The origin of the receptors is a man aged 50 or older who received an inactivated influenza vaccine. Each CDR3 is given with its conserved first and last residue. A D gene is named only where the DNA matches it firmly. Not all rows give a size; the values are once, few, many and, for expanded clones, a class.

v_call	j_call	d_call	clone_size	cdr3_nt	cdr3_aa
TRBV4-2	TRBJ2-1	TRBD2	NA	TGTGCCAGCAGCCCCGAGGTGTTAGCGGGGTACAATGAGCAGTTCTTC	CASSPEVLAGYNEQFF
TRBV7-8	TRBJ2-7	TRBD2	few	TGTGCCAGCAGCTTATTAGCGGGAGTTGACGAGCAGTACTTC	CASSLLAGVDEQYF
TRBV7-9	TRBJ2-1	TRBD1	NA	TGTGCCAGCAGCGTGGGACAGGGAGGGTACAATGAGCAGTTCTTC	CASSVGQGGYNEQFF
TRBV4-2	TRBJ2-5	NA	NA	TGTGCCAGCAGCTTGCGCCCAGGGGAGACCCAGTACTTC	CASSLRPGETQYF
TRBV29-1	TRBJ2-1	TRBD2	few	TGCAGCGTTGAAGCTACTAGCGGGAGATCGAATGAGCAGTTCTTC	CSVEATSGRSNEQFF
TRBV20-1	TRBJ2-7	TRBD2	NA	TGCAGTGCTAGAGATATGGTAGCGGGAGATCTAGAGCAGTACTTC	CSARDMVAGDLEQYF
TRBV24-1	TRBJ2-5	TRBD1	few	TGTGCCACCAGTGATCCCCTTACAGGGGGCCGGGAGACCCAGTACTTC	CATSDPLTGGRETQYF
TRBV20-1	TRBJ2-1	NA	many	TGCAGTGCTCGCCGCGACAACTACAATGAGCAGTTCTTC	CSARRDNYNEQFF
TRBV6-5	TRBJ2-7	NA	few	TGTGCCAGCAGTTACGCCCCAGCGAACGAGCAGTACTTC	CASSYAPANEQYF
TRBV12-3/TRBV12-4	TRBJ1-1	NA	NA	TGTGCCAGCAGTTTATCAGGTTACAGGGCTCCGAACACTGAAGCTTTCTTT	CASSLSGYRAPNTEAFF
TRBV24-1	TRBJ2-5	TRBD2	few	TGTGCCACCAGTGGACTAGCGGGAGGGCCCGGAGAGACCCAGTACTTC	CATSGLAGGPGETQYF
TRBV12-3/TRBV12-4	TRBJ1-5	NA	few	TGTGCCAGCAGTCCCCCGGGCGTCAATCAGCCCCAGCATTTT	CASSPPGVNQPQHF
TRBV20-1	TRBJ2-1	TRBD2	few	TGCAGTGCTGGGACTAGCCTTTTCAATGAGCAGTTCTTC	CSAGTSLFNEQFF
TRBV27	TRBJ2-1	NA	few	TGTGCCAGCAGTTTAGGAAAAGGGACAAAACGGAATGAGCAGTTCTTC	CASSLGKGTKRNEQFF
TRBV7-9	TRBJ2-5	NA	few	TGTGCCAGCAGCCCGGAGACCCAGTACTTC	CASSPETQYF
TRBV11-3	TRBJ2-1	NA	few	TGTGCCAGCGCCGGTGGGTACAATGAGCAGTTCTTC	CASAGGYNEQFF
TRBV28	TRBJ1-1	TRBD1	NA	TGTGCCAGCAGTTCTACGCGTACTGACAGGGGTGGAACTGAAGCTTTCTTT	CASSSTRTDRGGTEAFF
TRBV10-3	TRBJ2-7	NA	many	TGTGCCACAAAGGAACTGATAAGCTCCTACGAGCAGTACTTC	CATKELISSYEQYF
TRBV11-1	TRBJ2-5	TRBD1	NA	TGTGCCAGCAGTCCGGTGCCCCACAGGGGTTCTATTTCCTGGGAGACCCAGTACTTC	CASSPVPHRGSISWETQYF
TRBV2	TRBJ2-3	NA	few	TGTGCCAGCAGTTCTTCAGAATTACCCACAGATACGCAGTATTTT	CASSSSELPTDTQYF
TRBV29-1	TRBJ1-1	NA	NA	TGCAGCGTTGAAACGAACCAGAACACTGAAGCTTTCTTT	CSVETNQNTEAFF
TRBV5-6	TRBJ2-7	TRBD2	few	TGTGCCAGCAGTTTTGGGACTAGCGGGGGCGGTGGATACGAGCAGTACTTC	CASSFGTSGGGGYEQYF
TRBV12-3/TRBV12-4	TRBJ1-2	NA	many	TGTGCCAGCAGTTTACCCGCAGGGTCCGACTATGGCTACACCTTC	CASSLPAGSDYGYTF
TRBV20-1	TRBJ1-5	NA	NA	TGCAGTGCTAAAGGGGGGGAACTGGCGCCCCAGCATTTT	CSAKGGELAPQHF
TRBV2	TRBJ1-5	TRBD1	few	TGTGCCAGCAGATACAGGGGTGGCAATCAGCCCCAGCATTTT	CASRYRGGNQPQHF
TRBV13	TRBJ2-5	NA	NA	TGTGCCAGCAGCTTAGGTGGGGGTACGGAGACCCAGTACTTC	CASSLGGGTETQYF
TRBV29-1	TRBJ2-1	NA	NA	TGCAGCGCAATGCCTGGGGCGAACAATGAGCAGTTCTTC	CSAMPGANNEQFF
TRBV5-1	TRBJ2-7	NA	NA	TGCGCCTCCTCGCGGGACAATACCTACGAGCAGTACTTC	CASSRDNTYEQYF
TRBV5-1	TRBJ2-4	NA	NA	TGCGCCAGCAGCTTGGTCGGGGGGCGCGAAAACATTCAGTACTTC	CASSLVGGRENIQYF
TRBV7-3	TRBJ2-3	NA	few	TGTGCCAGCAGCCTGACTAGGGCTAGCACAGATACGCAGTATTTT	CASSLTRASTDTQYF
TRBV7-9	TRBJ2-5	NA	NA	TGTGCCAGCAGCTTCGACACCGGGACCCAGTACTTC	CASSFDTGTQYF
TRBV4-2	TRBJ2-1	TRBD1	many	TGTGCCAGCAGCCACTCAGGGGGTGGTGAGCAGTTCTTC	CASSHSGGGEQFF
TRBV2	TRBJ2-5	TRBD2	NA	TGTGCCAGCAGTGGGGTAGCGGGAAGGCAAGAGACCCAGTACTTC	CASSGVAGRQETQYF
TRBV10-3	TRBJ2-1	TRBD2	few	TGTGCCACTTCAGCGGGAGGGAGGTCCTACAATGAGCAGTTCTTC	CATSAGGRSYNEQFF
TRBV4-3	TRBJ1-2	NA	few	TGCGCCAGCAGCCAAGACGACAGAGCTAACTATGGCTACACCTTC	CASSQDDRANYGYTF
TRBV15	TRBJ1-4	NA	few	TGTGCCACCAGCAGAGAGGTCAGGGGAGGTGAAAAACTGTTTTTT	CATSREVRGGEKLFF
TRBV6-1	TRBJ2-1	TRBD2	few	TGTGCCAGCAGGCGACTAGCGGGTACTTACAATGAGCAGTTCTTC	CASRRLAGTYNEQFF
TRBV7-9	TRBJ2-7	TRBD2	few	TGTGCCAGCAGTCGACTAGCGGCTTCCTACGAGCAGTACTTC	CASSRLAASYEQYF
TRBV6-1	TRBJ2-1	TRBD1	few	TGTGCCAGCAGGATTCCGGGACAGGGTTACAATGAGCAGTTCTTC	CASRIPGQGYNEQFF
TRBV6-2/TRBV6-3	TRBJ1-5	NA	NA	TGTGCCAGCAGTTTGCAGCTTAATAGCAATCAGCCCCAGCATTTT	CASSLQLNSNQPQHF
TRBV12-3/TRBV12-4	TRBJ1-1	NA	many	TGTGCCAGCAGTTTAGACGCGGGGATGAACACTGAAGCTTTCTTT	CASSLDAGMNTEAFF
TRBV24-1	TRBJ2-5	NA	few	TGTGCCACCAGTGGACCCGGACAGTTCCAAGAGACCCAGTACTTC	CATSGPGQFQETQYF
TRBV5-1	TRBJ2-7	NA	NA	TGCGCCAGCAGCTTAAGTGGAGGGTCCGGGAACTACGAGCAGTACTTC	CASSLSGGSGNYEQYF
TRBV5-1	TRBJ2-3	NA	many	TGCGCCAGCAGCCAAGAGGGCGAGTTCACAGATACGCAGTATTTT	CASSQEGEFTDTQYF
TRBV12-3/TRBV12-4	TRBJ2-1	NA	few	TGTGCCAGCAGTCCGCGACAGCGCGGGGATGAGCAGTTCTTC	CASSPRQRGDEQFF
TRBV15	TRBJ2-3	TRBD2	few	TGTGCCACCAGCAGAGGTCTAGCGGGAACAGATACGCAGTATTTT	CATSRGLAGTDTQYF
TRBV7-6	TRBJ1-1	NA	few	TGTGCCAGCAGCTTAGGTGTCAGGGTGAACACTGAAGCTTTCTTT	CASSLGVRVNTEAFF
TRBV9	TRBJ2-1	NA	few	TGTGCCAGCACCCCCCGGGGAGCCGTATACAATGAGCAGTTCTTC	CASTPRGAVYNEQFF
TRBV6-2/TRBV6-3	TRBJ2-1	NA	few	TGTGCCAGCAGTTACGGTAGCGTCTACGGCCATGAGCAGTTCTTC	CASSYGSVYGHEQFF
TRBV6-5	TRBJ1-2	NA	NA	TGTGCCAGCAGTTACTCCCAGGGTTACGGCTACACCTTC	CASSYSQGYGYTF